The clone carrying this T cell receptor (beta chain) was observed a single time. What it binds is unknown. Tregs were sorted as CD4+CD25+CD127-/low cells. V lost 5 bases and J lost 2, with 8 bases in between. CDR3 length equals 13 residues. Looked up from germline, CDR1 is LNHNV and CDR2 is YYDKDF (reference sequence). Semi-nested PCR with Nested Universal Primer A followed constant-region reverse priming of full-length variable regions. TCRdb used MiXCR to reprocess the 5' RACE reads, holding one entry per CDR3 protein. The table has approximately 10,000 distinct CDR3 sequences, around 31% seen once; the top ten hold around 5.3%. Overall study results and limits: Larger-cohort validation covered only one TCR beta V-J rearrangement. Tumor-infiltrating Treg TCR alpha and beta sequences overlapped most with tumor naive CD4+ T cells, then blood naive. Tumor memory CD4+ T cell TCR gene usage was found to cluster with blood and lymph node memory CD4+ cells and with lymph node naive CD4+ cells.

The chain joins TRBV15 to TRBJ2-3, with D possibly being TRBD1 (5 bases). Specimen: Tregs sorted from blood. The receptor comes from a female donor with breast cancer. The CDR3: CATSGQFTDTQYF. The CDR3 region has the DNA TGTGCCACCAGCGGACAATTCACAGATACGCAGTATTTT.